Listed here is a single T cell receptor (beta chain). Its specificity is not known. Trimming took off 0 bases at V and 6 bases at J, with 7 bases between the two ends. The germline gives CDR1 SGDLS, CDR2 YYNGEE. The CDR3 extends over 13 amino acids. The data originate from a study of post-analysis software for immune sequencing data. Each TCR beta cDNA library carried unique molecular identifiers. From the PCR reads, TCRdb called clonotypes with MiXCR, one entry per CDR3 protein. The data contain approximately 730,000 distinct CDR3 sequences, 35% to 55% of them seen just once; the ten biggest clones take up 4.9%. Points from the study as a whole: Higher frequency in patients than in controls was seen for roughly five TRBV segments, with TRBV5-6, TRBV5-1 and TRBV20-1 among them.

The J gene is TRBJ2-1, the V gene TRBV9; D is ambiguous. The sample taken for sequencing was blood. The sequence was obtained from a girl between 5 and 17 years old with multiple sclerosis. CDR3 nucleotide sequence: TGTGCCAGCAGCGTAGGGCGATCCAATGAGCAGTTCTTC. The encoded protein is CASSVGRSNEQFF. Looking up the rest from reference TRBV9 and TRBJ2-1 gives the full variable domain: DSGVTQTPKHLITATGQRVTLRCSPRSGDLSVYWYQQSLDQGLQFLIQYYNGEERAKGNILERFSAQQFPDLHSELNLSSLELGDSALYFCASSVGRSNEQFFGPGTRLTVL.